This is a list of T cell receptor beta chains from one sample in a study of regulatory T cells in long-lasting Graves disease. TCRdb passed the multiplex PCR reads through MiXCR, listing each CDR3 protein once. The sample holds roughly 510,000 distinct CDR3 sequences; about 15% are singletons and the top ten take about 12%. These same data were also listed under a study on T cells in Graves' hyperthyroidism and ophthalmopathy.

Sequenced material: peripheral blood mononuclear cells (PBMCs), taken at new diagnosis, from a patient treated with antithyroid drugs. These receptor sequences come from a man between 18 and 29 years old with Graves disease. CDR3s include the opening cysteine and the closing phenylalanine or tryptophan. A D gene is named only where the DNA matches it firmly. Clone size appears in some rows only: once, few, many, or a class for an expanded clone.

>many|TRBJ2-7|TRBV6-5|TRBD1
CASSSTGTASYEQYF
TGTGCCAGCAGTTCGACCGGGACAGCCTCCTACGAGCAGTACTTC
>NA|TRBJ2-1|TRBV5-1|TRBD2
CASSRASTGLAGANEQFF
TGCGCCAGCAGCCGAGCATCGACGGGACTAGCGGGAGCTAATGAGCAGTTCTTC
>many|TRBJ2-1|TRBV12-3/TRBV12-4|TRBD2
CASSETSGGDNEQFF
TGTGCCAGCAGTGAGACTAGCGGGGGGGACAATGAGCAGTTCTTC
>NA|TRBJ2-1|TRBV10-3|TRBD1
CAMTGGVRNEQFF
TGTGCCATGACAGGGGGCGTGCGGAATGAGCAGTTCTTC
>many|TRBJ2-1|TRBV7-3|TRBD2
CASSYRGGLEVPGEQFF
TGTGCCAGCAGCTATCGCGGGGGGCTGGAGGTACCCGGTGAGCAGTTCTTC
>many|TRBJ2-1|TRBV27|NA
CASSLGPGSYNEQFF
TGTGCCAGCAGTTTAGGTCCAGGTTCTTACAATGAGCAGTTCTTC
>many|TRBJ2-5|TRBV12-3/TRBV12-4|NA
CASSFGGGETQYF
TGTGCCAGCAGTTTTGGTGGGGGAGAGACCCAGTACTTC
>NA|TRBJ2-1|TRBV11-3|NA
CASSSPAGADEQFF
TGTGCCAGCAGCTCACCAGCGGGTGCTGATGAGCAGTTCTTC
>many|TRBJ2-7|TRBV2|TRBD2
CASTRTSGLEQYF
TGTGCCAGCACAAGGACTAGCGGATTAGAGCAGTACTTC
>NA|TRBJ2-1|TRBV19|NA
CASSGGRPYNEQFF
TGTGCCAGTAGTGGCGGCAGACCCTACAATGAGCAGTTCTTC
>many|TRBJ2-7|TRBV20-1|NA
CSARDLTGLSYEQYF
TGCAGTGCTAGAGATCTGACAGGACTCTCCTACGAGCAGTACTTC
>many|TRBJ2-7|TRBV28|NA
CASSSISDRPYEQYF
TGTGCCAGCAGTTCGATTTCTGACAGGCCTTACGAGCAGTACTTC
>few|TRBJ2-2|TRBV6-4|NA
CASSVTGAGELFF
TGTGCCAGCAGTGTTACGGGGGCCGGGGAGCTGTTTTTT
>NA|TRBJ1-5|TRBV7-6|NA
CASSLFAQVEYSNQPQHF
TGTGCCAGCAGCTTATTTGCTCAGGTTGAGTATAGCAATCAGCCCCAGCATTTT
>many|TRBJ1-1|TRBV20-1|NA
CSARRTGRNTEAFF
TGCAGTGCTAGAAGGACCGGAAGGAACACTGAAGCTTTCTTT
>many|TRBJ1-1|TRBV27|NA
CASTSNLMNTEAFF
TGTGCCAGCACCTCGAACCTTATGAACACTGAAGCTTTCTTT
>few|TRBJ2-3|TRBV5-1|TRBD2
CASSLGLAGGPFTDTQYF
TGCGCCAGCAGCCTAGGACTAGCGGGAGGGCCCTTCACAGATACGCAGTATTTT
>many|TRBJ2-6|TRBV30|TRBD2
CAWSVPAGGLAGANVLTF
TGTGCCTGGAGTGTACCAGCGGGAGGCCTGGCGGGGGCCAACGTCCTGACTTTC
>NA|TRBJ1-2|TRBV12-3/TRBV12-4|NA
CTSSWSQGSYGYTF
TGTACCAGCAGTTGGAGTCAGGGGAGCTATGGCTACACCTTC
>many|TRBJ2-5|TRBV10-3|NA
CAISQPRGTQETQYF
TGTGCCATCAGTCAACCCCGGGGGACACAAGAGACCCAGTACTTC
>NA|TRBJ2-7|TRBV5-1|NA
CASSSRYGTYEQYF
TGCGCCAGCAGCTCGAGGTACGGAACCTACGAGCAGTACTTC
>many|TRBJ2-1|TRBV7-9|NA
CASTPERYNEQFF
TGTGCCAGCACACCGGAGCGCTACAATGAGCAGTTCTTC
>NA|TRBJ2-1|TRBV30|TRBD2
CASLTSGSPNEQFF
TGTGCCTCCCTGACTAGCGGGAGCCCAAATGAGCAGTTCTTC
>many|TRBJ2-4|TRBV7-3|NA
CASSRNTGDIQYF
TGTGCCAGCAGCCGTAACACGGGGGACATTCAGTACTTC
>NA|TRBJ2-4|TRBV20-1|NA
CSAREKGLAKNIQYF
TGCAGTGCTAGAGAGAAGGGGCTAGCCAAAAACATTCAGTACTTC
>many|TRBJ2-3|TRBV28|NA
CASSFPGEFTDTQYF
TGTGCCAGCAGTTTTCCGGGAGAATTCACAGATACGCAGTATTTT
>many|TRBJ2-1|TRBV27|NA
CASSFGGGETYEQFF
TGTGCCAGCAGTTTTGGAGGGGGCGAAACATATGAGCAGTTCTTC
>many|TRBJ1-1|TRBV20-1|NA
CSAPGQMNTEAFF
TGCAGTGCGCCGGGGCAGATGAACACTGAAGCTTTCTTT
>NA|TRBJ2-7|TRBV11-2|TRBD2
CASSFALAGGRRSYEQYF
TGTGCCAGCAGCTTCGCACTAGCGGGAGGCCGCCGTTCCTACGAGCAGTACTTC
>few|TRBJ2-7|TRBV10-2|TRBD2
CASSDLGLAGYEQYF
TGCGCCAGCAGTGATCTAGGACTAGCGGGTTACGAGCAGTACTTC
>many|TRBJ2-7|TRBV6-1|TRBD1
CASSVPGTDYEQYF
TGTGCCAGCAGCGTACCCGGGACAGACTACGAGCAGTACTTC
>NA|TRBJ2-1|TRBV5-1|NA
CASSFPAFGQAGLPDYNEQFF
TGCGCCAGCAGCTTCCCGGCCTTCGGACAGGCGGGACTACCAGACTACAATGAGCAGTTCTTC
>few|TRBJ2-7|TRBV29-1|TRBD2
CSALLAGAGPEQYF
TGCAGCGCCCTACTAGCGGGAGCGGGGCCGGAGCAGTACTTC
>NA|TRBJ2-7|TRBV12-5|NA
CASGLFGAEQYF
TGTGCTAGTGGTTTGTTTGGGGCCGAGCAGTACTTC
>NA|TRBJ2-1|TRBV25-1|TRBD2
CASMGWSGRVYEQFF
TGTGCCAGCATGGGTTGGAGCGGGAGGGTTTATGAGCAGTTCTTC
>many|TRBJ2-7|TRBV11-2|TRBD2
CASRRDYRWSYEQYF
TGTGCCAGCAGGCGGGACTACCGGTGGTCCTACGAGCAGTACTTC
>few|TRBJ1-1|TRBV12-5|NA
CASGPVGGTEAFF
TGTGCTAGTGGTCCAGTTGGGGGCACTGAAGCTTTCTTT
>few|TRBJ1-3|TRBV29-1|NA
CSVSPRTDSGNTIYF
TGCAGCGTTTCCCCCCGGACAGACTCTGGAAACACCATATATTTT
>few|TRBJ1-2|TRBV28|NA
CASSWGYHGYTF
TGTGCCAGCAGTTGGGGTTACCATGGCTACACCTTC
>few|TRBJ1-1|TRBV11-2|NA
CASSKRGFMNTEAFF
TGTGCCAGCAGCAAAAGAGGATTCATGAACACTGAAGCTTTCTTT
>many|TRBJ2-1|TRBV20-1|NA
CSARDGDFGEQFF
TGCAGTGCTAGAGACGGCGACTTTGGTGAGCAGTTCTTC
>NA|TRBJ1-4|TRBV27|NA
CASSYLLNEKLFF
TGTGCCAGCAGTTATCTGCTTAATGAAAAACTGTTTTTT
>NA|TRBJ2-2|TRBV7-3|NA
CASSQAGAANTGELFF
TGTGCCAGCAGCCAGGCCGGGGCAGCGAACACCGGGGAGCTGTTTTTT
>many|TRBJ2-7|TRBV27|NA
CASSFIGTNDYEQYF
TGTGCCAGCAGTTTTATCGGGACAAACGACTACGAGCAGTACTTC
>few|TRBJ2-4|TRBV5-1|TRBD2
CASSWGLAGVVAKNIQYF
TGCGCCAGCAGCTGGGGACTAGCGGGAGTAGTAGCCAAAAACATTCAGTACTTC
>many|TRBJ2-1|TRBV10-1|TRBD1
CASSAQGAGHNEQFF
TGCGCCAGCAGTGCCCAGGGGGCCGGCCACAATGAGCAGTTCTTC
>NA|TRBJ2-7|TRBV25-1|NA
CASSGQGYGLQYF
TGTGCCAGCAGTGGCCAGGGTTATGGGTTACAGTACTTC
>NA|TRBJ2-3|TRBV29-1|TRBD1
CSVDDGTGFTDTQYF
TGCAGCGTTGATGACGGGACAGGGTTCACAGATACGCAGTATTTT
>many|TRBJ2-3|TRBV7-8|TRBD2
CASSPPGLAAQTDTQYF
TGTGCCAGCAGCCCTCCGGGACTAGCGGCACAGACAGATACGCAGTATTTT
>many|TRBJ2-7|TRBV28|NA
CASRWEPLGEQYF
TGTGCCAGCAGATGGGAGCCTTTGGGCGAGCAGTACTTC
>NA|TRBJ1-6|TRBV14|NA
CASSEWTASSPLHF
TGTGCCAGCAGCGAGTGGACAGCCTCTTCACCCCTCCACTTT
>many|TRBJ2-7|TRBV27|TRBD2
CASSLRLAGGLGIYEQYF
TGTGCCAGCAGTTTGCGCCTAGCGGGAGGACTAGGGATCTACGAGCAGTACTTC
>few|TRBJ2-7|TRBV7-9|NA
CASSLASWAGAYEQYF
TGTGCCAGCAGCTTAGCGAGTTGGGCAGGAGCCTACGAGCAGTACTTC
>few|TRBJ1-5|TRBV7-9|NA
CASSLAVGAYSNQPQHF
TGTGCCAGCAGCTTAGCGGTAGGGGCTTATAGCAATCAGCCCCAGCATTTT
>NA|TRBJ2-7|TRBV9|TRBD1
CASSVVVGGGEQYF
TGTGCCAGCAGCGTAGTTGTAGGGGGCGGCGAGCAGTACTTC